This T cell receptor beta chain was captured by sequencing in a study of spatial heterogeneity in lung cancer (dated by TCRdb to the late 2010s). Looking at the study overall: Beta-chain transcripts were consistently detected in greater numbers than alpha-chain transcripts, which likely reflects a higher abundance of beta-chain transcripts. In the raw uncorrected reads, each unique combination of TCR and UMI appeared on average more than ten times. TCR repertoire features were related to nonsynonymous mutation counts determined by whole-exome sequencing of tumor tissue. The study quantitatively compared TCR alpha and beta repertoires across multiple tumor regions, matched nontumor lung and blood in non-small cell lung cancer. At surgery, fewer than 250 tumor regions, roughly 62 matched nontumor lung samples and a few dozen PBMC samples were TCR-sequenced for both alpha and beta chains.

The library relied on 5' RACE. Sequencing was performed on a NextSeq 500. The TCR library protocol attached a unique molecular identifier to each TCR cDNA molecule to allow correction of PCR and sequencing errors. The authors' pipeline ran thus. TCR identification, UMI-based error correction and CDR3 extraction were all carried out with Decombinator tools. TCRs above a frequency of 2 per 1,000, corresponding to the top 1% of the tumor frequency distribution, were defined as expanded. Renyi diversity was calculated using the R vegan package after each repertoire was subsampled 100 times to 5,000 TCRs. CDR3 similarity networks were built from amino acid triplet string-kernel similarity, connecting CDR3s with pairwise similarity above 0.82. The public reads were reprocessed in TCRdb via fastp at Q25 and MiXCR, keeping in-frame beta chains. A single entry per CDR3 protein holds the most common genes and DNA from its merged rows. The V and J calls were not made by the authors but by TCRdb's processing. This sample holds 90,000 or so distinct CDR3 sequences; around 10% were observed only once. The top ten constitute around 7% of the sample.

Trimming removed 5 bases from V and 0 bases from J, leaving 7 bases between the germline ends. In the germline V gene, CDR1 corresponds to KGHDR and CDR2 to SFDVKD. The CDR3 covers 14 residues, taking in both the cysteine and the phenylalanine. Only the CDR3 part of the read is kept: 42 bases, read in frame from the first base. What this sample's time point label stands for: sample taken at primary tumor resection. Without any cell sorting, TCR sequencing was performed on whole RNA extracted either from tumor and nontumor lung tissue or from cryopreserved PBMC samples. Donors were 72 patients with early-stage, untreated non-small cell lung cancer from the lung TRACERx cohort. Patients were selected for TCR sequencing only if sufficient RNA was available from at least two tumor regions. This clonotype has ten or more counts. Its antigen is currently not known. The record has no base qualities; no much larger clone is one base away.

Overall study results and their limits: Ubiquitous expanded tumor TCRs were found in blood more often at tumor resection than at routine follow-up. Additional single-cell paired TCR alpha and beta sequencing was considered necessary to confirm, at a functional level, the hypothesis that regional TCRs recognize regional mutations.

The sequence is built from TRBV24-1 and TRBJ2-1, with no confidently assigned D gene. The sequence was collected from a male donor with early-stage non-small cell lung cancer. The sequenced sample was PBMCs, obtained at surgery. The CDR3 amino acid sequence is: CATSGGNSYNEQFF. The sequenced DNA is TGTGCCACCAGTGGGGGTAACTCCTACAATGAGCAGTTCTTC.